This TCR beta chain was sequenced for a study of T cells in Graves' hyperthyroidism and ophthalmopathy. In making diagnoses, clinical symptoms, serum thyroxine and TRAb, thyroid ultrasound and orbital computed tomography were all used. The V end lost 8 bases, the J end lost 1 base, and 11 bases lay between the germline ends. Germline CDR1 is SQVTM and CDR2 is ANQGSEA. This CDR3 comprises 12 residues. Amplification targeted TCR beta CDR3 regions from RNA transcripts. The TCR CDR3 was amplified in a first-round RT-PCR using the HTBI primer set. MiXCR, applied by TCRdb to the multiplex PCR reads, yields one record per CDR3 protein. The data contain roughly 500,000 distinct CDR3 sequences, 46% of them singletons. The count of this clonotype is one.

The chain employs TRBV29-1 and TRBJ1-1; D is unclear. The receptor was derived from an adult woman with Graves' disease, either hyperthyroidism or ophthalmopathy (not recorded which). The sequenced sample was peripheral blood or thyroid tissue (not recorded which). CDR3 in amino acids: CSSPRQNTEAFF. In DNA, the CDR3 is TGCAGCAGTCCCCGACAGAACACTGAAGCTTTCTTT.